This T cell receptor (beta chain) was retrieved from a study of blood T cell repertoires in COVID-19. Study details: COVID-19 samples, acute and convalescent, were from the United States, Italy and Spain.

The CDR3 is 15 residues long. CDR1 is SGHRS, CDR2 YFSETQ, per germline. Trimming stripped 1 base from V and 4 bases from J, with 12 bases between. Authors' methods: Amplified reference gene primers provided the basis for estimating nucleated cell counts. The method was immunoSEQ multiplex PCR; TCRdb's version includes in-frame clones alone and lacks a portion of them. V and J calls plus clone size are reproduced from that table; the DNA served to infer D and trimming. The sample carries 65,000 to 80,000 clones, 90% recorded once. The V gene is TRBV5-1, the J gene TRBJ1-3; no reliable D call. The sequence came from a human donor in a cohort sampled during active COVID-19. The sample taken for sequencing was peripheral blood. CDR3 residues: CASSLTGSGGNTIYF. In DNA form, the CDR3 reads TGCGCCAGCAGCTTGACGGGGAGTGGGGGAAACACCATATATTTT.